This TCR beta chain was identified in a study of regulatory T cells in long-lasting Graves disease. General observations from the study: Persistent disease was characterized by preferential usage of TRBV28, TRBJ1-2 and TRBJ2-5. Lower TCR diversity was seen in persistent Graves' patients than in newly diagnosed ones.

CDR3 regions were amplified by Arm-PCR using iRepertoire HTBI primers to build TCR beta libraries. MiXCR, applied by TCRdb to the multiplex PCR reads, yields one record per CDR3 protein. This table has about 540,000 distinct CDR3 sequences, roughly 14% appearing once. Noted time point: newly diagnosed GD, antithyroid drugs for less than 3 months. With RNA extracted from PBMCs as input, the TCR library was made. This clonotype was detected many times. Its specificity is not known. The CDR3 contains 14 residues. V lost 0 bases and J lost 5, with 12 bases in between. In germline, CDR1 is SGDLS, CDR2 YYNGEE. This sample was shared with a second study, whose subject was T cells in Graves' hyperthyroidism and ophthalmopathy. That paper notes: Patients between 18 and 65 years old had hyperthyroidism, newly diagnosed and lasting under 2 months.

This sequence joins TRBV9 and TRBJ2-7; the D is unclear. The source is a man aged 30-40 years with Graves disease. The source was peripheral blood mononuclear cells (PBMCs), collected at new diagnosis, from a patient treated with antithyroid drugs. Here the CDR3 reads CASSVATRSHEQYF. DNA of the CDR3: TGTGCCAGCAGCGTAGCTACAAGATCACACGAGCAGTACTTC.